These 16 T cell receptor beta chains came from one sample sequenced in a study of Ad26.COV2.S vaccination and SARS-CoV-2 variants. The treatment: around 19 received Ad26.COV2.S at low or high dose, single or two shots; several received placebo; per-sample allocation not given. Collection of the samples took place on day 63 after the first injection of vaccine or placebo. Sequenced by immunoSEQ multiplex PCR; TCRdb stores in-frame clones only, minus some. This sample carries 400,000 to 500,000 clones, 88% of them seen once, and the ten largest clones take 3.6%. This specimen was peripheral blood, taken in a trial of Ad26.COV2.S vaccine versus placebo. These receptors originate from a person aged 18 to 65 who received the Ad26.COV2.S COVID-19 vaccine or a placebo.

This rearrangement joins TRBV6-5 to TRBJ1-2; D is possibly TRBD1 (5 bases). The germline gives CDR1 MNHEY, CDR2 SVGAGI. The CDR3 extends over 14 amino acids. Trimming removed 2 bases at V and 3 bases at J, with 10 bases between. CDR3 coding DNA: TGTGCCAGCAGTTACGGCGTCAGGGACTATGGCTACACCTTC. Translated, it gives CASSYGVRDYGYTF.

The CDR3 coding sequence is TGCGCCAGCAGCTTTTCGGGTTCCGGGTCCGGAAACACCATATATTTT. Its protein product is CASSFSGSGSGNTIYF. The chain uses TRBV5-1 and TRBJ1-3; D uncertain. The CDR3 extends over 16 amino acids. The germline V and J ends were trimmed by 2 bases and 4 bases, with 16 bases remaining between them. Germline CDR1 and CDR2: SGHRS and YFSETQ.

The chain employs TRBV15 and TRBJ1-2; D remains ambiguous. Germline-derived CDR1 and CDR2 are LNHNV and YYDKDF (reference sequence). The CDR3 is 14 amino acids. Between the trimmed V and J ends, which lost 0 bases and 3 bases, there was a span of 8 bases. The DNA for the CDR3 is TGTGCCACCAGCAGAGATCTAAATGACTATGGCTACACCTTC. Translation gives CATSRDLNDYGYTF.

The genes are TRBV5-6 and TRBJ1-2, with 8 positions matching TRBD1. After removal of 3 bases from V and 6 bases from J, the junction contained 7 bases not matched to a gene. The CDR3 length is 14 residues. Germline CDR1 is SGHDT and CDR2 is YYEEEE. For the CDR3, the DNA is TGTGCCAGCAGCTGGGCCGGACAGGGCCATGGCTACACCTTC. Residues: CASSWAGQGHGYTF.

V and J are TRBV5-4 and TRBJ1-1, with D possibly TRBD1 on 6 matching bases. V was pared by 0 bases and J by 5 bases, with 8 bases between. This CDR3 spans 13 amino acids. The germline CDR1 and CDR2 sequences are SGHNT and YYREEE (reference sequence). CDR3 bases: TGTGCCAGCAGCTTGGCCACAGGGACTGAAGCTTTCTTT. It is translated as CASSLATGTEAFF.

This clone was picked up one time. This chain links TRBV18 with TRBJ2-7; 9 bases are shared with TRBD1. The junction had 15 bases not matched to a gene; V was cut back by 4 bases and J by 2 bases. CDR1 is KGHSH and CDR2 is LQKENI in the germline V gene. The CDR3 has 18 amino acids. CDR3 DNA sequence: TGTGCCAGCTCACTGGGCGTTGGGCCGGGACAGGGAGCCTACGAGCAGTACTTC. This encodes CASSLGVGPGQGAYEQYF.

The chain links TRBV4-1 to TRBJ2-2; D is possibly TRBD1 or TRBD2 (5 bases each). V was trimmed by 1 base and J by 6 bases, leaving 12 bases between them. The CDR3 has 15 amino acids. Germline V gene data show CDR1 as MGHRA and CDR2 as YSYEKL. The CDR3 protein is CASSQVPLGAGELFF. The CDR3, as DNA: TGCGCCAGCAGCCAAGTTCCGTTGGGGGCCGGGGAGCTGTTTTTT.

This clone is a singleton in its sample. This chain links TRBV3-1 (or the pseudogene TRBV3-2) with TRBJ2-3; 9 positions match TRBD1. Germline V gene data show CDR1 as LGHDT and CDR2 as YNNKEL (reference sequence). J gave up 4 bases and V 3 bases, and 2 bases lay outside the gene matches. This CDR3 is 14 amino acids long. In nucleotides, the CDR3 is TGTGCCAGCAGCCACCGGACAGGGGCAGATACGCAGTATTTT. Translated: CASSHRTGADTQYF.

The chain has TRBV24-1 and TRBJ2-2; possible D gene TRBD1, 7 bases. Between the trimmed V and J ends, which lost 4 bases and 3 bases, there was a span of 14 bases. This CDR3 spans 16 amino acids. CDR1 KGHDR and CDR2 SFDVKD come from the germline V gene. The DNA of the CDR3 is TGTGCCACCAGTGACCCCCAGGGGGGAGACACCGGGGAGCTGTTTTTT. Translated: CATSDPQGGDTGELFF.

The V gene is TRBV11-3, the J gene TRBJ2-1, with 8 bases matching TRBD2. After removal of 1 base from V and 7 bases from J, the junction contained 6 bases not matched to a gene. CDR1 is SGHNT, CDR2 YENEEA, per germline. The CDR3 length is 15 residues. CDR3: CASSLVGGARNEQFF. DNA for the CDR3: TGTGCCAGCAGCTTAGTCGGGGGGGCCAGGAATGAGCAGTTCTTC.

CDR3 loop: CASLGTRSLQEQFF. As DNA, the CDR3 is TGTGCCAGCTTGGGAACTAGGTCTCTCCAGGAGCAGTTCTTC. V and J are TRBV6-5 and TRBJ2-1; D might be TRBD2 (5 bases). V dropped 8 bases and J dropped 10 bases, with 21 bases sitting between them. CDR3 size: 14 residues. The germline V gene has CDR1 MNHEY and CDR2 SVGAGI.

This rearrangement joins TRBV30 to TRBJ1-2; D remains unclear. CDR1 and CDR2 from the germline V gene are GTSNPN and SVGIG (reference sequence). V was shortened by 0 bases and J by 4 bases, with 6 bases between the two germline ends. The CDR3 is 12 amino acids. Written as DNA, the CDR3 is TGTGCCTGGAGTGTATTTGGCTATGGCTACACCTTC. Amino acid sequence: CAWSVFGYGYTF.

The chain has TRBV10-3 and TRBJ1-1; a weak D match, TRBD1 (6 bases). The length of the CDR3 is 14 residues. Germline V gene data show CDR1 as ENHRY and CDR2 as SYGVKD. The V end lost 0 bases, the J end lost 4 bases, and 9 bases lay between the germline ends. CDR3: CAISESGGFTEAFF. In DNA form, the CDR3 reads TGTGCCATCAGTGAGTCAGGGGGATTCACTGAAGCTTTCTTT.

The chain is built from TRBV19 and TRBJ2-2, with D perhaps TRBD1 (6 bases). This CDR3 comprises 16 residues. V lost 3 bases and J 4 bases, leaving 15 bases between the germline ends. Germline lookup yields CDR1 LNHDA and CDR2 SQIVND (reference sequence). The chain's CDR3 is CASSIGAGVVTGELFF. The DNA for the CDR3 is TGTGCCAGTAGTATTGGGGCAGGGGTGGTCACCGGGGAGCTGTTTTTT.

The rearrangement links TRBV12-3 or TRBV12-4 to TRBJ1-2; no definite D call. Trimming took 5 bases from V and 8 from J, leaving 12 bases between them. The CDR3 covers 12 residues. The CDR3 spells CASSRPGYGYTF. DNA for the CDR3: TGTGCCAGCAGTCGACCTGGGTACGGCTACACCTTC.

This sequence joins TRBV4-1 and TRBJ2-1; D uncertain. V shed 4 bases and J shed 4 bases, with 8 bases lying between them. Germline V gives CDR1 MGHRA, CDR2 YSYEKL. The CDR3 contains 13 residues. CDR3 protein: CASSRTEYNEQFF. DNA for the CDR3: TGCGCCAGCAGCCGGACCGAGTACAATGAGCAGTTCTTC.